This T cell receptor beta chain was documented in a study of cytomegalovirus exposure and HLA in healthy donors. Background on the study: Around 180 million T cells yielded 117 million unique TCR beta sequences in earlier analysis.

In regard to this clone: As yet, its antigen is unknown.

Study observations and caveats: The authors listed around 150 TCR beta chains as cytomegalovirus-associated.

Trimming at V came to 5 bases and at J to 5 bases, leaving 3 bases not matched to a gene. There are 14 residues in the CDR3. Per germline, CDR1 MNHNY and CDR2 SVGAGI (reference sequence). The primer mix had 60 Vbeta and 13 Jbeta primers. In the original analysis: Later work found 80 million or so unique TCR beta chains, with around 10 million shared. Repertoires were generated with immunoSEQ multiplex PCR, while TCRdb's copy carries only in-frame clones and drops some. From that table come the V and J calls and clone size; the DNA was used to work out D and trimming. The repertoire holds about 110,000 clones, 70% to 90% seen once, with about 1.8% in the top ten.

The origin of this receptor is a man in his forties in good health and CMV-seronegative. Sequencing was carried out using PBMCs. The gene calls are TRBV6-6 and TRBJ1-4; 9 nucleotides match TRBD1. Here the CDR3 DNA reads TGTGCCAGCAGTCGGGACAGGGTAAATGAAAAACTGTTTTTT. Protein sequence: CASSRDRVNEKLFF.